One sample yielded the 14 T cell receptor beta chains listed below, sequenced in a study of monozygotic twins with inflammatory bowel disease. With the 5' RACE reads reprocessed, TCRdb shows one record per CDR3 protein and no DNA. The sample totals 150,000 to 200,000 distinct CDR3 sequences. The sample consisted of blood. The origin of the receptors is a human donor with ulcerative colitis or Crohn's disease, or a healthy co-twin of an affected twin (not recorded which).

The chain is built from TRBV9 and TRBJ1-3; with no DNA, the TCRdb D assignment of TRBD1 cannot be verified. This CDR3 contains 15 residues. Germline V lookup: CDR1 SGDLS, CDR2 YYNGEE. The chain's CDR3 is CASASRGGSGNTIYF.

The chain recombines TRBV27 with TRBJ2-5. This CDR3 is built from 14 residues. The V gene's germline CDR1 is MNHEY and CDR2 SMNVEV (reference sequence). This CDR3 is CASSLFHGEETQYF.

The chain joins TRBV6-1 to TRBJ2-5; TCRdb outputs TRBD1, but without DNA this stays unchecked. The CDR3 has 15 amino acids. Germline V gives CDR1 MNHNS, CDR2 SASEGT. The CDR3 here is CASSPFGTVQETQYF.

The chain employs TRBV5-4 and TRBJ2-6. Germline CDR1 reads SGHNT; CDR2 reads YYREEE (reference sequence). This CDR3 comprises 16 residues. The CDR3 loop reads CASSPRGVSGANVLTF. The full variable domain, completed using reference TRBV5-4 and TRBJ2-6, is ETGVTQSPTHLIKTRGQQVTLRCSSQSGHNTVSWYQQALGQGPQFIFQYYREEENGRGNFPPRFSGLQFPNYSSELNVNALELDDSALYLCASSPRGVSGANVLTFGAGSRLTVL.

The J gene is TRBJ1-2, the V gene TRBV3-1; TCRdb picks TRBD1, but there is no DNA to check that call. Germline CDR1 reads LGHDT; CDR2 reads YNNKEL (reference sequence). The CDR3 is 15 residues long. The CDR3 loop is CASSQDYGGNYGYTF.

The J gene is TRBJ2-2, the V gene TRBV4-1. CDR3 length: 13 amino acids. Germline loops: CDR1 MGHRA, CDR2 YSYEKL. The chain's CDR3 is CASSKEGTGELFF.

This chain connects TRBV6-1 to TRBJ1-1; TCRdb picks TRBD1, but there is no DNA to check that call. This CDR3 has 14 amino acids. CDR1 and CDR2 (germline): MNHNS, SASEGT. The CDR3 region is CASRLTGGNTEAFF.

The chain carries TRBV10-2 and TRBJ2-7; the TCRdb call, TRBD1, lacks DNA for checking. This CDR3 is 14 amino acids long. In germline, CDR1 is WSHSY, CDR2 SAAADI. CDR3 sequence: CASKTGVPSYEQYF.

The chain carries TRBV12-3 or TRBV12-4 and TRBJ1-2; TCRdb returns TRBD1, unconfirmable since there is no DNA. This CDR3 spans 17 amino acids. CDR3 sequence reads: CASSLDMTGGWNYGYTF.

The chain combines TRBV4-1 with TRBJ2-7; no DNA is available, so the TRBD2 call from TCRdb remains unchecked. The length of the CDR3 is 14 residues. The germline V gene encodes CDR1 MGHRA and CDR2 YSYEKL. This chain's CDR3 is CASSQRGRAYEQYF.

The genes are TRBV7-9 and TRBJ2-5. Germline V gene lookup returns CDR1 SEHNR and CDR2 FQNEAQ (reference sequence). CDR3 length: 13 residues. The CDR3 reads CASSLGHQETQYF. Filled out from reference TRBV7-9 and TRBJ2-5, the complete variable domain reads DTGVSQNPRHKITKRGQNVTFRCDPISEHNRLYWYRQTLGQGPEFLTYFQNEAQLEKSRLLSDRFSAERPKGSFSTLEIQRTEQGDSAMYLCASSLGHQETQYFGPGTRLLVL.

Here the CDR3 reads CASSYSDRNHEKLFF. This chain connects TRBV6-7 to TRBJ1-4; TCRdb returns TRBD1, unconfirmable since there is no DNA. TRBV6-7 is designated an ORF whose function remains uncertain. The CDR3 extends over 15 amino acids.

V is TRBV20-1 and J is TRBJ2-1; the TCRdb call, TRBD2, lacks DNA for checking. From germline, CDR1 is DFQATT and CDR2 SNEGSKA (reference sequence). CDR3 length: 14 residues. The CDR3 here is CSARAGGGYNEQFF.

The rearrangement links TRBV5-1 to TRBJ2-5; lacking DNA, the TRBD1 call made by TCRdb goes unchecked. The CDR3 runs to 13 residues. Germline lookup yields CDR1 SGHRS and CDR2 YFSETQ. CDR3 amino acids: CASSTRTAETQYF.